The clone carrying this T cell receptor (beta chain) has a count of ten or more. Antigen specificity is unknown. CDR3 length equals 15 residues. Trimming stripped 0 bases from V and 8 bases from J, with 12 bases between. In germline, CDR1 is SGHRS, CDR2 YFSETQ. TCR cDNA was made by 5'RACE template switching, adding a universal primer site and UMIs. One entry per CDR3 protein results from TCRdb running MiXCR on the 5' RACE reads. The sample contains about 200,000 distinct CDR3 sequences, about 3% of which appear only once. The sample comes from a study of T cells after yellow fever vaccination. Study-level background: Preparation of fractions with low cell numbers was performed using SMART-Seq v4 Ultra Low Input.

General study points: Clones from primary vaccination mostly reappeared after the booster (around 96% CD4, over 85% CD8). It was a small share of clonotypes that appeared in both CD4 and CD8 compartments.

The TCR sequence derives from a man between 18 and 29 years old who received the YFV17D yellow fever vaccine. The sample consisted of CD4+ T cells sorted from PBMCs, taken 10 days after the yellow fever booster vaccination. V is TRBV5-1 and J is TRBJ1-6; TRBD1 is a possible D gene (6 bases). The CDR3 sequence is CASSLEQGPYSPLHF. DNA of the CDR3: TGCGCCAGCAGCTTGGAGCAGGGGCCCTATTCACCCCTCCACTTT. Variable domain in full (rest from reference TRBV5-1 and TRBJ1-6): KAGVTQTPRYLIKTRGQQVTLSCSPISGHRSVSWYQQTPGQGLQFLFEYFSETQRNKGNFPGRFSGRQFSNSRSEMNVSTLELGDSALYLCASSLEQGPYSPLHFGNGTRLTVT.